The sample holds a few counts of the clone carrying this TCR beta chain. Antigen: not known. This CDR3 has 16 amino acids. J lost 6 bases, V lost 3 bases, and 8 bases had no gene match. Germline assignment: CDR1 SGHRS and CDR2 YFSETQ. This record belongs to a study of beta chain features in type 1 diabetes. On the study more broadly: Investigators examined 107,917,701 sorted cells across all samples. Overall study results and limits: In type 1 diabetes patients, VDJ junctions had fewer insertions; deletions at these junctions were more frequent. Cells expressing TCR highly could be over-represented by cDNA sequencing.

The investigators reverse transcribed all of the isolated RNA, so they sequenced expressed TCRB transcripts. Regulatory, naive and central memory T cell samples averaged approximately 3.3 million reads. The data were produced by immunoSEQ multiplex PCR, yet TCRdb's version contains in-frame clones alone and is incomplete. The sample holds around 350,000 clones, 10% to 15% seen once. Sequenced material: naive CD4+ T cells from blood. The chain carries TRBV5-1 and TRBJ1-6; 8 nucleotides agree with TRBD1. The receptor comes from a man younger than 35 in good health. The CDR3 region is CASSSPTGVSNSPLHF. The CDR3 nucleotides read TGCGCCAGCAGCTCCCCGACAGGGGTTTCTAATTCACCCCTCCACTTT.